This is a list of T cell receptor beta chains from one sample in a study of blood T cell repertoires in COVID-19. The assay was immunoSEQ multiplex PCR, and TCRdb's table has in-frame clones only and misses some. The sample yields fewer than 110,000 clones, about four fifths seen once. Material for sequencing was peripheral blood. The source is a human donor in a cohort sampled during active COVID-19. The CDR3 runs from the conserved cysteine through the conserved F or W. A D gene is named only where the DNA matches it firmly. Only some rows state a clone size, as once, few, many or a class for expanded clones.

size	D	V	J	CDR3	DNA
.	.	TRBV28	TRBJ2-4	CASSSRDRGNIQYF	TGTGCCAGCAGTTCTCGAGATCGGGGAAACATTCAGTACTTC
.	.	TRBV11-2	TRBJ2-5	CASSLIGGAETQYF	TGTGCCAGCAGCTTAATAGGAGGAGCAGAGACCCAGTACTTC
.	.	TRBV30	TRBJ1-2	CAWSPPLPSSLYGYTF	TGTGCCTGGAGTCCCCCACTTCCTAGTTCTCTCTATGGCTACACCTTC
.	.	TRBV6-5	TRBJ2-5	CASSKQGVETQYF	TGTGCCAGCAGTAAGCAGGGTGTTGAGACCCAGTACTTC
.	TRBD2	TRBV28	TRBJ2-2	CASSPVTSGNLRTWDTGELFF	TGTGCCAGCAGTCCGGTGACTAGCGGGAATCTACGGACATGGGACACCGGGGAGCTGTTTTTT
few	.	TRBV7-7	TRBJ2-1	CASSLELLAADLQFF	TGTGCCAGCAGCTTAGAGCTGCTAGCCGCTGACTTGCAGTTCTTC
.	.	TRBV18	TRBJ1-2	CASSPGSGANYGYTF	TGTGCCAGCTCACCCGGGAGCGGGGCGAACTATGGCTACACCTTC
.	.	TRBV3-1/TRBV3-2	TRBJ2-3	CASSRLTDTQYF	TGTGCCAGCAGCCGACTCACAGATACGCAGTATTTT
once	.	TRBV19	TRBJ1-3	CASSTNPVGASSGNTIYF	TGTGCCAGTAGTACCAACCCCGTGGGCGCAAGCTCTGGAAACACCATATATTTT
.	.	TRBV7-7	TRBJ2-5	CASSSTRGGQETQYF	TGTGCCAGCAGCTCCACCCGAGGGGGCCAAGAGACCCAGTACTTC
.	.	TRBV28	TRBJ1-1	CASSIQTHRSEAFF	TGTGCCAGCAGTATACAGACCCACCGTAGTGAAGCTTTCTTT
.	.	TRBV7-9	TRBJ1-1	CASSSLQGLNTEAFF	TGTGCCAGCAGCTCGTTACAGGGCCTGAACACTGAAGCTTTCTTT
.	.	TRBV25-1	TRBJ2-7	CASSDSWQSYEQYF	TGTGCCAGCAGTGATTCTTGGCAGTCCTACGAGCAGTACTTC
.	.	TRBV19	TRBJ2-7	CASSINLGSPYEQYF	TGTGCCAGTAGTATCAATTTGGGCAGCCCCTACGAGCAGTACTTC
.	.	TRBV5-1	TRBJ1-2	CASSLNSPNYGYTF	TGCGCCAGCAGCTTAAACAGCCCTAACTATGGCTACACCTTC
.	TRBD1	TRBV2	TRBJ2-5	CASRETGVGETQYF	TGTGCCAGCAGGGAGACAGGGGTGGGAGAGACCCAGTACTTC
.	.	TRBV7-8	TRBJ2-7	CASSLAGPRWEQYF	TGTGCCAGCAGCTTAGCTGGGCCCCGCTGGGAGCAGTACTTC
.	TRBD2	TRBV11-2	TRBJ2-3	CASSRDQWEGPDTQYF	TGTGCCAGCAGCCGAGATCAATGGGAGGGCCCAGATACGCAGTATTTT
.	.	TRBV20-1	TRBJ2-5	CSASGGAQETQYF	TGCAGTGCTAGTGGCGGGGCACAAGAGACCCAGTACTTC
few	.	TRBV7-9	TRBJ2-2	CASSPRGSTGELFF	TGTGCCAGCAGCCCCAGGGGTAGCACCGGGGAGCTGTTTTTT
once	.	TRBV9	TRBJ1-1	CASSPRIVNTEAFF	TGTGCCAGCAGCCCCAGGATAGTAAACACTGAAGCTTTCTTT
.	TRBD2	TRBV7-9	TRBJ2-3	CASSSRDYYTDTQYF	TGTGCCAGCAGCTCCCGGGACTACTACACAGATACGCAGTATTTT
few	TRBD1	TRBV5-1	TRBJ1-2	CASSLQDRDGYTF	TGCGCCAGCAGCCTACAGGACAGGGATGGCTACACCTTC
.	TRBD1	TRBV2	TRBJ1-4	CASLQGASATNEKLFF	TGTGCCAGCCTACAGGGGGCATCTGCAACTAATGAAAAACTGTTTTTT
.	.	TRBV28	TRBJ1-4	CASRPQQGRDEKLFF	TGTGCCAGCAGACCACAACAGGGTCGAGATGAAAAACTGTTTTTT
.	TRBD2	TRBV12-5	TRBJ2-1	CASAKGLAGANNEQFF	TGTGCTAGTGCCAAAGGACTAGCGGGAGCCAACAATGAGCAGTTCTTC
.	.	TRBV7-9	TRBJ2-3	CASVSTDTQYF	TGTGCCAGCGTAAGCACAGATACGCAGTATTTT
.	TRBD2	TRBV5-4	TRBJ2-3	CASSRPGLAGTDTQYF	TGTGCCAGCAGCAGACCGGGACTAGCGGGCACAGATACGCAGTATTTT
.	TRBD1	TRBV9	TRBJ1-1	CASSIGQGEAFF	TGTGCCAGCAGCATCGGACAGGGAGAAGCTTTCTTT
.	TRBD1	TRBV7-2	TRBJ2-6	CASSLNRGYSGANVLTF	TGTGCCAGCAGCTTAAACAGGGGCTACTCTGGGGCCAACGTCCTGACTTTC
.	TRBD2	TRBV28	TRBJ2-3	CASRTTNPGLAGGEWGTDTQYF	TGTGCCAGCAGGACCACCAATCCGGGACTAGCGGGAGGGGAGTGGGGCACAGATACGCAGTATTTT
.	.	TRBV27	TRBJ1-4	CASSLRGFGVGEKLFF	TGTGCCAGCAGTTTAAGGGGTTTTGGGGTAGGAGAAAAACTGTTTTTT
.	.	TRBV6-4	TRBJ1-5	CASSAVSGGQPQHF	TGTGCCAGCAGCGCCGTCTCGGGGGGGCAGCCCCAGCATTTT
.	.	TRBV28	TRBJ1-4	CASQGNAPTFDTSLFF	TGTGCCAGCCAGGGGAACGCCCCCACATTCGACACGTCCCTGTTTTTT
few	.	TRBV5-8	TRBJ2-7	CASSLAGWPQYF	TGTGCCAGCAGCTTGGCAGGCTGGCCGCAGTACTTC
once	.	TRBV10-3	TRBJ2-5	CAISEMAGRVETQYF	TGTGCCATCAGTGAGATGGCGGGAAGGGTGGAGACCCAGTACTTC
.	TRBD1	TRBV10-3	TRBJ2-7	CAISEFDEGQWYF	TGTGCCATCAGTGAGTTCGATGAGGGACAGTGGTACTTC
.	TRBD2	TRBV7-2	TRBJ2-3	CASSFTGTSASFQDTQYF	TGTGCCAGCAGCTTTACCGGGACTAGCGCTTCCTTTCAAGATACGCAGTATTTT
.	.	TRBV18	TRBJ2-1	CASSPEHGQFGHEQFF	TGTGCCAGCTCACCCGAGCATGGACAGTTTGGTCATGAGCAGTTCTTC
.	TRBD1	TRBV7-7	TRBJ2-2	CASSLEIGPWTGATGELFF	TGTGCTAGCAGCTTAGAAATTGGACCTTGGACAGGGGCCACCGGGGAGCTGTTTTTT
once	.	TRBV3-1/TRBV3-2	TRBJ2-3	CASSQERGTDTQYF	TGTGCCAGCAGCCAAGAAAGGGGGACAGATACGCAGTATTTT
.	.	TRBV27	TRBJ2-7	CASSLSDNYEQYF	TGTGCCAGCAGTTTATCTGACAACTACGAGCAGTACTTC
few	TRBD1	TRBV7-2	TRBJ1-5	CASSGTGGAYQPQHF	TGTGCCAGCAGCGGGACAGGGGGTGCTTATCAGCCCCAGCATTTT
.	.	TRBV6-6	TRBJ1-6	CASSYLQGYNSPLHF	TGTGCCAGCAGTTACCTCCAGGGCTATAATTCACCCCTCCACTTT
.	.	TRBV11-3	TRBJ2-1	CASSLDRYNEQFF	TGTGCCAGCAGCTTAGATCGGTACAATGAGCAGTTCTTC
.	TRBD2	TRBV7-2	TRBJ2-7	CASSPGLAESWYEQYF	TGTGCCAGCAGCCCTGGACTAGCCGAGAGCTGGTACGAGCAGTACTTC
.	.	TRBV21-1	TRBJ2-3	CASSSLGRSPDTQYF	TGTGCCAGCAGCTCATTAGGGAGAAGCCCAGATACGCAGTATTTT
.	TRBD2	TRBV19	TRBJ2-5	CASRGLAGGLDF	TGTGCCAGTAGGGGACTAGCGGGGGGCCTGGACTTC
.	TRBD1	TRBV4-2	TRBJ2-1	CASSLETGDNEQFF	TGTGCCAGCAGCCTAGAGACAGGGGATAATGAGCAGTTCTTC
.	.	TRBV7-9	TRBJ2-3	CASRTARRNPQYF	TGTGCCAGCAGAACCGCTCGGAGGAATCCGCAGTATTTT
.	.	TRBV18	TRBJ2-1	CASSGGSSYNEQFF	TGTGCCAGCTCAGGGGGGAGCTCCTACAATGAGCAGTTCTTC
.	TRBD2	TRBV7-3	TRBJ2-1	CASSNLAGGEQFF	TGTGCCAGCAGCAATCTAGCGGGAGGTGAGCAGTTCTTC
once	TRBD1	TRBV6-2/TRBV6-3	TRBJ1-5	CASSSETGALNQPQHF	TGTGCCAGCAGCTCGGAGACAGGGGCCCTCAATCAGCCCCAGCATTTT
.	.	TRBV7-8	TRBJ1-1	CASSFTGVNTEAFF	TGTGCCAGCAGCTTTACGGGAGTGAACACTGAAGCTTTCTTT
.	.	TRBV21-1	TRBJ2-1	CASSSRQGEDEQFF	TGTGCCAGCAGCAGCAGACAGGGGGAAGATGAGCAGTTCTTC
.	.	TRBV27	TRBJ2-1	CASALGLSSYNEQFF	TGTGCCAGCGCCCTGGGACTGAGCTCCTACAATGAGCAGTTCTTC
.	.	TRBV27	TRBJ2-3	CASSLNPDPGADTQYF	TGTGCCAGCAGTTTAAACCCCGACCCAGGGGCAGATACGCAGTATTTT
once	TRBD2	TRBV7-8	TRBJ2-1	CASSLGLAGGEQFF	TGTGCCAGCAGCTTAGGGCTAGCGGGAGGTGAGCAGTTCTTC
.	.	TRBV28	TRBJ1-5	CALEAGRNQPQHF	TGTGCCCTAGAGGCAGGGCGCAATCAGCCCCAGCATTTT